These 25 T cell receptor beta chains came from one sample sequenced in a study of blood T cell repertoires in COVID-19. Assay: immunoSEQ multiplex PCR; the TCRdb copy retains only in-frame clones and omits some. The table records approximately 180,000 clones, approximately 85% of them present only once. The sequenced sample consisted of peripheral blood. The origin of the receptors is a human donor with active or convalescent COVID-19. The donor label of this sample is uncertain.

The rearrangement joins TRBV27 to TRBJ1-1; a possible D gene is TRBD1 (5 bases). V lost 3 bases and J lost 1, with 9 bases in between. Germline CDR1 and CDR2: MNHEY and SMNVEV (reference sequence). This CDR3 is built from 14 residues. The CDR3 bases are TGTGCCAGCAGTTTCGCGGGGGGGAACACTGAAGCTTTCTTT. Residues: CASSFAGGNTEAFF.

J is TRBJ2-7 and V is TRBV28; 8 nucleotides match TRBD2. V dropped 4 bases and J dropped 6; count of bases not matched to a gene: 23. Looked up from germline, CDR1 is MDHEN and CDR2 is SYDVKM. CDR3 length: 19 amino acids. CDR3 coding DNA: TGTGCCAGCAGTTCCCTAAATATAGCGGGAACCGGCGACTCTGGCGAGCAGTACTTC. Its translation is CASSSLNIAGTGDSGEQYF.

This clone was found a few times. The chain couples TRBV7-9 to TRBJ2-2, with a possible D match to TRBD2 (7 bases). Germline-derived CDR1 and CDR2 are SEHNR and FQNEAQ (reference sequence). Trimming took 1 base from V and 7 from J, leaving 19 bases between them. The CDR3 runs to 17 residues. The CDR3 region is CASSLGFAGAPGGELFF. The CDR3 DNA follows: TGTGCCAGCAGCTTAGGGTTTGCGGGGGCCCCCGGCGGGGAGCTGTTTTTT.

The chain carries TRBV5-6 and TRBJ2-1; D may be TRBD1 (5 bases). The CDR3 contains 15 residues. The V gene's germline CDR1 is SGHDT and CDR2 YYEEEE. V shed 0 bases and J shed 12 bases, with 19 bases lying between them. CDR3 DNA sequence: TGTGCCAGCAGCTTGGTTACCTCAGGGAATTCCGGGCAGTTCTTC. Encoded protein: CASSLVTSGNSGQFF.

The rearrangement uses TRBV11-2 and TRBJ2-3, with 9 bases identical to TRBD2. The trim removed 1 base at V and 0 bases at J, leaving 8 bases unmatched. Per germline, CDR1 SGHAT and CDR2 FQNNGV. The CDR3 length is 18 residues. The CDR3 coding sequence is TGTGCCAGCAGCTTAGGACCTCAAGCGGGGGGTAGCACAGATACGCAGTATTTT. Protein sequence: CASSLGPQAGGSTDTQYF.

The chain joins TRBV11-2 to TRBJ1-3; D is unclear. Trimming removed 9 bases from V and 4 bases from J, with 13 bases in between. Germline assignment: CDR1 SGHAT and CDR2 FQNNGV. CDR3 length: 13 residues. CDR3 sequence: CASIAGLGNTIYF. CDR3 in DNA: TGTGCCAGTATCGCCGGGTTGGGAAACACCATATATTTT.

The chain uses TRBV19 and TRBJ1-2; a weak D match, TRBD1 (6 bases). This CDR3 contains 14 residues. Germline-derived CDR1 and CDR2 are LNHDA and SQIVND (reference sequence). Trimming removed 10 bases from V and 13 bases from J, with 28 bases in between. The CDR3 protein is CATTAGRGASGGTF. DNA of the CDR3: TGTGCCACCACCGCGGGGAGGGGGGCCTCCGGAGGCACCTTC.

The chain joins TRBV9 to TRBJ2-3, with D perhaps matching TRBD1 (6 bases). Germline loops: CDR1 SGDLS, CDR2 YYNGEE. Trimming cost V 7 bases and J 3 bases, with 18 bases left between them. The CDR3 sequence is 15 residues long. CDR3 DNA: TGTGCCAGCGCCCCTGCGACAGGCTGGACAGATACGCAGTATTTT. This sequence encodes CASAPATGWTDTQYF.

The chain recombines TRBV6-5 with TRBJ2-3; 7 bases line up with TRBD1. Trimming removed 6 bases from V and 2 bases from J; junction bases left unmatched: 8. Germline V lookup: CDR1 MNHEY, CDR2 SVGAGI. CDR3 length: 15 amino acids. CDR3 protein: CASRNTGVTTDTQYF. The CDR3 bases are TGTGCCAGCAGAAACACAGGGGTTACCACAGATACGCAGTATTTT.

The chain has TRBV2 and TRBJ2-3; TRBD1 aligns across 8 bases. The J segment lost 0 bases and the V segment lost 6 bases, leaving 14 bases of the junction unmatched. Germline V gives CDR1 SNHLY, CDR2 FYNNEI. The CDR3 consists of 18 residues. This CDR3 reads CASSSDRVSFSSTDTQYF. The CDR3 bases are TGTGCCAGCAGCTCGGACAGGGTCAGTTTCTCTAGCACAGATACGCAGTATTTT.

J is TRBJ2-7 and V is TRBV30, with TRBD2 matching over 8 bases. The V gene's germline CDR1 is GTSNPN and CDR2 SVGIG (reference sequence). The CDR3 sequence is 14 residues long. Germline trimming cut 0 bases from V and 2 bases from J; bases unmatched to any gene: 3. The CDR3 spells CAWSVGSGAYEQYF. In nucleotides, the CDR3 is TGTGCCTGGAGTGTGGGTAGCGGGGCCTACGAGCAGTACTTC.

This chain uses TRBV2 with TRBJ1-4; D ambiguous. The CDR3 is made up of 14 amino acids. Trimming stripped 3 bases from V and 0 bases from J, with 5 bases between. Per the germline V gene, CDR1 is SNHLY and CDR2 is FYNNEI. Here the CDR3 DNA reads TGTGCCAGCAGTGACAGGACAACTAATGAAAAACTGTTTTTT. Translated, it gives CASSDRTTNEKLFF. Full variable domain (missing parts from reference TRBV2 and TRBJ1-4): EPEVTQTPSHQVTQMGQEVILRCVPISNHLYFYWYRQILGQKVEFLVSFYNNEISEKSEIFDDQFSVERPDGSNFTLKIRSTKLEDSAMYFCASSDRTTNEKLFFGSGTQLSVL.

This clone appeared a single time. The gene calls are TRBV29-1 and TRBJ2-4, with D maybe TRBD1 (5 bases). The CDR3 has 11 amino acids. Germline V lookup: CDR1 SQVTM, CDR2 ANQGSEA. V was cut by 3 bases and J by 7 bases, with 7 bases left in between. The chain's CDR3 is CSVDRANIQYF. The DNA for the CDR3 is TGCAGCGTTGACAGGGCGAACATTCAGTACTTC.

Of note for this clone: An end of the junction differs from the germline gene, which may be a read error. This chain links TRBV6-5 with TRBJ2-1; D is unresolved. Germline CDR1 reads MNHEY; CDR2 reads SVGAGI. This CDR3 region has 12 residues. The CDR3, as DNA: TGTGCCAGCAGATACTTCGTCAATGAGCAGTTCTTC. Translated: CASRYFVNEQFF.

The chain joins TRBV28 to TRBJ2-7, with D possibly being TRBD2 (6 bases). V lost 6 bases and J lost 7, with 13 bases in between. The CDR3 consists of 12 residues. The V gene's germline CDR1 is MDHEN and CDR2 SYDVKM. For the CDR3, the DNA is TGTGCCAGCAGACCGACTAGACGGGAGCAGTACTTC. This encodes CASRPTRREQYF.

The V call is TRBV4-2, the J call TRBJ2-3, with 11 bases that match TRBD1. Trimming removed 4 bases from V and 3 bases from J; junction bases left unmatched: 12. CDR3 size: 18 residues. CDR1 is LGHNA and CDR2 is YNFKEQ in the germline V gene. The CDR3: CASSPGKGTGGRTDTQYF. CDR3 DNA: TGTGCCAGCAGCCCAGGGAAGGGGACAGGGGGTAGGACAGATACGCAGTATTTT.

This chain uses TRBV25-1 with TRBJ2-2; 9 nucleotides match TRBD1. CDR1 and CDR2 (germline): MGHDK, SYGVNS. The CDR3 spans 16 residues. J gave up 4 bases and V 4 bases, and 7 bases lay outside the gene matches. As DNA, the CDR3 is TGTGCCAGCAGTGGCCTCGGGACAGGGATCACCGGGGAGCTGTTTTTT. Translation: CASSGLGTGITGELFF.

The chain recombines TRBV6-5 with TRBJ2-6, with D tentatively TRBD2 (5 bases). Germline V gene lookup returns CDR1 MNHEY and CDR2 SVGAGI. The V end lost 0 bases, the J end lost 2 bases, and 8 bases lay between the germline ends. There are 16 residues in the CDR3. CDR3 sequence: CASSYSFGAGANVLTF. The DNA for the CDR3 is TGTGCCAGCAGTTACTCCTTCGGGGCTGGGGCCAACGTCCTGACTTTC.

The V gene is TRBV5-1, the J gene TRBJ2-5; possibly TRBD1 for D (6 bases). Germline values: CDR1 SGHRS, CDR2 YFSETQ. V lost 4 bases and J 4 bases, leaving 8 bases between the germline ends. CDR3 length: 12 residues. The CDR3 DNA is TGCGCCAGCAGCGTAGGGGGAGAGACCCAGTACTTC. Protein: CASSVGGETQYF.

The rearrangement uses TRBV24-1 and TRBJ2-7, with 7 bases fitting TRBD1. The germline V gene encodes CDR1 KGHDR and CDR2 SFDVKD. J lost 0 bases, V lost 6 bases, and 1 base had no gene match. CDR3 length: 13 amino acids. As DNA, the CDR3 is TGTGCCACCAGTTACAGGGGCTCCTACGAGCAGTACTTC. This gives the protein CATSYRGSYEQYF.

This clone was seen ten or more times. This chain links TRBV7-3 with TRBJ2-3, with 9 bases identical to TRBD2. The CDR3 consists of 15 residues. The germline V gene encodes CDR1 SGHTA and CDR2 FQGTGA. Trimming removed 5 bases from V and 3 bases from J; junction bases left unmatched: 6. The chain's CDR3 is CASSPGTSRTDTQYF. The CDR3 bases are TGTGCCAGCAGCCCCGGGACTAGCAGGACAGATACGCAGTATTTT. Full variable domain (remainder filled in from reference TRBV7-3 and TRBJ2-3): GAGVSQTPSNKVTEKGKYVELRCDPISGHTALYWYRQSLGQGPEFLIYFQGTGAADDSGLPNDRFFAVRPEGSVSTLKIQRTERGDSAVYLCASSPGTSRTDTQYFGPGTRLTVL.

This chain's CDR3 is CASSLGIGDQPQHF. The CDR3 region has the DNA TGTGCCAGCAGCTTAGGGATAGGGGATCAGCCCCAGCATTTT. V is TRBV5-6 and J is TRBJ1-5, with D maybe TRBD1 (5 bases). V was shortened by 2 bases and J by 5 bases, with 11 bases between the two germline ends. CDR3 length: 14 amino acids. Germline V CDR1 and CDR2: SGHDT, YYEEEE.

The chain uses TRBV4-1 and TRBJ1-6, with 10 bases lining up with TRBD1. The CDR3 totals 17 residues. Germline CDR1 MGHRA, CDR2 YSYEKL. The trim removed 3 bases at V and 7 bases at J, leaving 9 bases unmatched. Here the CDR3 reads CASSHGTTGGLNSPLHF. CDR3 in DNA: TGCGCCAGCAGCCATGGGACGACAGGGGGCTTAAATTCACCCCTCCACTTT.

This clone came up once. The V call is TRBV18, the J call TRBJ2-1; D remains unclear. Germline CDR1 is KGHSH and CDR2 is LQKENI. V lost 3 bases to trimming and J lost 6 bases, with 9 bases between them. This CDR3 region has 13 residues. The CDR3 reads CASSPNLGNEQFF. Here the CDR3 DNA reads TGTGCCAGCTCACCTAACCTCGGCAATGAGCAGTTCTTC.

The V and J genes are TRBV2 and TRBJ1-5; the D is unclear. The CDR3 consists of 16 residues. Trimming stripped 4 bases from V and 2 bases from J, with 15 bases between. In germline, CDR1 is SNHLY, CDR2 FYNNEI. CDR3: CASSVVGRNGNQPQHF. Written as DNA, the CDR3 is TGTGCCAGCAGTGTTGTGGGGAGAAATGGCAATCAGCCCCAGCATTTT.